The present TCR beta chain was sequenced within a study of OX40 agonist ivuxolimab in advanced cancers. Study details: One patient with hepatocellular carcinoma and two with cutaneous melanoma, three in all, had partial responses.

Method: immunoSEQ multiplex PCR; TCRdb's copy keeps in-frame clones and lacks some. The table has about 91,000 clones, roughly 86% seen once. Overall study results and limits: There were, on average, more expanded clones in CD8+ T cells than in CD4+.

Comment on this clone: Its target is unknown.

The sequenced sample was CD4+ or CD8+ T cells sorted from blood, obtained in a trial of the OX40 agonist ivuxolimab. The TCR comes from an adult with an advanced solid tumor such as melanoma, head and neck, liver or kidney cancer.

The CDR3: CASSGRQGGGGYTF. In nucleotides, the CDR3 is TGTGCCAGCAGTGGCAGGCAGGGGGGAGGTGGCTACACCTTC. The rearrangement joins TRBV2 to TRBJ1-2; TRBD1 matches 7 bases. The length of the CDR3 is 14 residues. CDR1 SNHLY and CDR2 FYNNEI come from the germline V gene. Trimming took 4 bases from V and 7 from J; bases not matched to a gene: 9.